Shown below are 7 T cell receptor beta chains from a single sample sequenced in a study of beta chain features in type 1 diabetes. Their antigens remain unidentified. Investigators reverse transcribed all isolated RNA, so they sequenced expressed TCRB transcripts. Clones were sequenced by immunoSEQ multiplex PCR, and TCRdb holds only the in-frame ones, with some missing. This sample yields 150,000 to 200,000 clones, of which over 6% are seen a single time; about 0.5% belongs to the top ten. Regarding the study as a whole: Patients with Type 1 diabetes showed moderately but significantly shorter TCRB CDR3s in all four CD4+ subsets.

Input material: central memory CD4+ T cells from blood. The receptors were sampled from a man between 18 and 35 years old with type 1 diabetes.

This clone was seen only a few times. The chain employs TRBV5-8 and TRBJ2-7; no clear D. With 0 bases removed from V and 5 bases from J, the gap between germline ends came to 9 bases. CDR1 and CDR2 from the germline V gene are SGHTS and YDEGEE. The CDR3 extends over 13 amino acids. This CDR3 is CASSLGQFNEQYF. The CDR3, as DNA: TGTGCCAGCAGCTTGGGGCAGTTCAACGAGCAGTACTTC.

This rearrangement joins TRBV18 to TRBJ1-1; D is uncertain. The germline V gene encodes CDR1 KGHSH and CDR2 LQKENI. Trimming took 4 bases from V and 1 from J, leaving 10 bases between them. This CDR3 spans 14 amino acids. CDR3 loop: CASSLGLQNTEAFF. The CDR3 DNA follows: TGTGCCAGCTCACTTGGACTGCAGAACACTGAAGCTTTCTTT. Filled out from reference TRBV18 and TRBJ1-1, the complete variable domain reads NAGVMQNPRHLVRRRGQEARLRCSPMKGHSHVYWYRQLPEEGLKFMVYLQKENIIDESGMPKERFSAEFPKEGPSILRIQQVVRGDSAAYFCASSLGLQNTEAFFGQGTRLTVV.

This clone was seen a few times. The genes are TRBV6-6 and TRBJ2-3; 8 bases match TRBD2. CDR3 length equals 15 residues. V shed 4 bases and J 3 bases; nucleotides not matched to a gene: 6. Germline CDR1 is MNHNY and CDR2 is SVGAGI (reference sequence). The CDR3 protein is CASSSLAGKTDTQYF. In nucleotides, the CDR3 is TGTGCCAGCAGTTCGCTAGCGGGTAAAACAGATACGCAGTATTTT.

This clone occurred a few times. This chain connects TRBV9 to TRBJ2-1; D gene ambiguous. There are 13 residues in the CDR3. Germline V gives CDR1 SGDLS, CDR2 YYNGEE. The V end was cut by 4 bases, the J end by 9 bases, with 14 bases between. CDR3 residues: CASSSMGQTEQFF. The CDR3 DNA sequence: TGTGCCAGCAGCTCAATGGGCCAAACTGAGCAGTTCTTC.

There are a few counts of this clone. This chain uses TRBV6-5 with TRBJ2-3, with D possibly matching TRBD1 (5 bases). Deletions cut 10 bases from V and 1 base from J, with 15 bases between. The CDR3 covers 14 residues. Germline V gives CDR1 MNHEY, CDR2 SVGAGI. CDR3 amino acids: CATRMTVGTDTQYF. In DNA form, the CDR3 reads TGTGCCACCCGGATGACAGTCGGCACAGATACGCAGTATTTT.

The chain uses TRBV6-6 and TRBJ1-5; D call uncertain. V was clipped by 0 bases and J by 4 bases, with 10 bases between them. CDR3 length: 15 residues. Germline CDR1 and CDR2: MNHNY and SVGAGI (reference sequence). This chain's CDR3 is CASSYSGRDNQPQHF. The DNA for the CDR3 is TGTGCCAGCAGTTACTCGGGGAGGGATAATCAGCCCCAGCATTTT.

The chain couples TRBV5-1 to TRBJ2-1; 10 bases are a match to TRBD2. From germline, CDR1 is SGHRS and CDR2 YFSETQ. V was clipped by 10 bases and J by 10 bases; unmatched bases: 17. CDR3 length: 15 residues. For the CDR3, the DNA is TGCGCCTCGCGCCAGCGGGGGGGCCATTCGAGAGAGCAGTTCTTC. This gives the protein CASRQRGGHSREQFF.